This TCR beta chain was observed in a study of CD8 T cells in Susac syndrome. cDNA came from roughly 0.47 to 1 ug RNA primed by random hexamers. Amplification of TCR beta CDR3 across 54 Vbeta and 13 Jbeta was performed with immunoSEQ multiplex PCR. TCRdb redid the calling of the immunoSEQ multiplex PCR reads with MiXCR, one entry per CDR3 protein. Of about 110,000 distinct CDR3 sequences listed, roughly 97% were seen once; the top ten hold approximately 0.092%. CD8+ and CD4+ T cells from blood underwent TCR beta sequencing. The CDR3 runs to 13 residues. CDR1 and CDR2 from the germline V gene are DFQATT and SNEGSKA (reference sequence). With V trimmed by 7 bases and J by 7 bases, 10 bases remained unmatched.

The specimen was CD4+ T cells from PBMCs. The chain employs TRBV20-1 and TRBJ2-1, with TRBD2 identical over 7 bases. The TCR originated in a human donor in good health. The CDR3 DNA reads TGCAGTGTCGATGGCGGGAGTAGAAATGAGCAGTTCTTC. Translated: CSVDGGSRNEQFF.